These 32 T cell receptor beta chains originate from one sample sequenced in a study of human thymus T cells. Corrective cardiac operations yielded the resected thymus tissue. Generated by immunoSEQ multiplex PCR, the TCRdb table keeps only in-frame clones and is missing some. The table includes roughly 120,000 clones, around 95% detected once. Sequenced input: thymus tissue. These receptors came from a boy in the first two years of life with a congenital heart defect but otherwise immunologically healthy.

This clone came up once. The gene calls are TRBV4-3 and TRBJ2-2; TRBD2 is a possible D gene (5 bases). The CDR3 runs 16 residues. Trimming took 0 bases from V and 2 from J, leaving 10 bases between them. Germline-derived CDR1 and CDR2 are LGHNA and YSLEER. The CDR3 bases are TGCGCCAGCAGCCAAGAAGGAGGCAACAACACCGGGGAGCTGTTTTTT. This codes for CASSQEGGNNTGELFF.

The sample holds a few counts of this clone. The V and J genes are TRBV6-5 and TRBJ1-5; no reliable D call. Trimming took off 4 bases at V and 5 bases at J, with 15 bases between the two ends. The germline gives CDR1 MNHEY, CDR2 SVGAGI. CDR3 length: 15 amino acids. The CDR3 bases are TGTGCCAGCAGTTCTCGGTGGAGGCTAGATCAGCCCCAGCATTTT. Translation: CASSSRWRLDQPQHF.

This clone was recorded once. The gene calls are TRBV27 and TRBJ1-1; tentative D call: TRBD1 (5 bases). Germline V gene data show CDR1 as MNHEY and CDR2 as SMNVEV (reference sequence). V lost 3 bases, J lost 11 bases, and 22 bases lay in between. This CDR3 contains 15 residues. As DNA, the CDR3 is TGTGCCAGCAGTTTGGACGTGGCAGGGTCTATGAGGGCTTTCTTT. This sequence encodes CASSLDVAGSMRAFF.

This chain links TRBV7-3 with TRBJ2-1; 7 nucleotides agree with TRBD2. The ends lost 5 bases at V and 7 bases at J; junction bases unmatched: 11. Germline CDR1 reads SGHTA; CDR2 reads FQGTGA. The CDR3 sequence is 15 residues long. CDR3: CASSPLGGGGNEQFF. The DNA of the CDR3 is TGTGCCAGCAGCCCCCTGGGCGGGGGTGGAAATGAGCAGTTCTTC.

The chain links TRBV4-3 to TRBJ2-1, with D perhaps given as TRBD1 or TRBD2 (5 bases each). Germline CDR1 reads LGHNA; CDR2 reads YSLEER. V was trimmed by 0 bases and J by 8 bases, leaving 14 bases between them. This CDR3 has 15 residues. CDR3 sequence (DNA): TGCGCCAGCAGCCAAGATGGGACCTTTCGCGATGAGCAGTTCTTC. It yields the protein CASSQDGTFRDEQFF.

For the CDR3, the DNA is TGCGCCAGCAGCCCGGGACTAGCGGGGGGAGGTTCCTACGAGCAGTACTTC. This translates into CASSPGLAGGGSYEQYF. The chain carries TRBV5-1 and TRBJ2-7, with 15 bases aligning to TRBD2. The CDR3 runs 17 residues. Germline V CDR1 and CDR2: SGHRS, YFSETQ. V gave up 4 bases and J gave up 1 base; unmatched junction bases: 6. The variable domain in full, with the rest retrieved from reference TRBV5-1 and TRBJ2-7, is KAGVTQTPRYLIKTRGQQVTLSCSPISGHRSVSWYQQTPGQGLQFLFEYFSETQRNKGNFPGRFSGRQFSNSRSEMNVSTLELGDSALYLCASSPGLAGGGSYEQYFGPGTRLTVT.

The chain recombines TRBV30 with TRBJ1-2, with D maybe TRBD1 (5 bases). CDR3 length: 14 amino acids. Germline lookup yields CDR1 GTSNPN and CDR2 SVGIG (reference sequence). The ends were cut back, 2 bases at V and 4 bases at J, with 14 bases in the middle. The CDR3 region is CAWSLDTGSYGYTF. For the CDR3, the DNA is TGTGCCTGGAGTCTCGACACAGGTAGCTATGGCTACACCTTC. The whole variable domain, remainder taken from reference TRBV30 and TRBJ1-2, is SQTIHQWPATLVQPVGSPLSLECTVEGTSNPNLYWYRQAAGRGLQLLFYSVGIGQISSEVPQNLSASRPQDRQFILSSKKLLLSDSGFYLCAWSLDTGSYGYTFGSGTRLTVV.

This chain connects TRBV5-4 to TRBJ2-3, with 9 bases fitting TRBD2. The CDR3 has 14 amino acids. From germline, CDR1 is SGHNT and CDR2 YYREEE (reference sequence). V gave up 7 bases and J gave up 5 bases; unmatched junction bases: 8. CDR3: CASHFAGGRDTQYF. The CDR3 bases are TGTGCCAGCCACTTCGCGGGGGGGCGAGATACGCAGTATTTT. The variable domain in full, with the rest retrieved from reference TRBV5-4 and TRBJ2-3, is ETGVTQSPTHLIKTRGQQVTLRCSSQSGHNTVSWYQQALGQGPQFIFQYYREEENGRGNFPPRFSGLQFPNYSSELNVNALELDDSALYLCASHFAGGRDTQYFGPGTRLTVL.

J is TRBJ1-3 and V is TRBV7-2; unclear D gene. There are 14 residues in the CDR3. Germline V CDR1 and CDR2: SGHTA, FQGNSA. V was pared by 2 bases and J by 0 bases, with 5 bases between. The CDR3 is CASSLRLSGNTIYF. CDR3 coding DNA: TGTGCCAGCAGCTTACGCCTCTCTGGAAACACCATATATTTT.

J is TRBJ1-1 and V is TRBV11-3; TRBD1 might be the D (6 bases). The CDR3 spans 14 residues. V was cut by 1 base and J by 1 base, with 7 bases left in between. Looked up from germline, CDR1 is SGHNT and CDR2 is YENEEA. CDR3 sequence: CASSLGGQNTEAFF. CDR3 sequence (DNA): TGTGCCAGCAGCTTAGGGGGGCAGAACACTGAAGCTTTCTTT.

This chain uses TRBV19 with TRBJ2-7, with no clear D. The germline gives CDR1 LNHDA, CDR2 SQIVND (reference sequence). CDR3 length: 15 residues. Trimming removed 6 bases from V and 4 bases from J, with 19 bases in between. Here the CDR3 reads CASSPHRASFYEQYF. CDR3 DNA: TGTGCCAGTAGCCCACACCGGGCTTCGTTTTACGAGCAGTACTTC.

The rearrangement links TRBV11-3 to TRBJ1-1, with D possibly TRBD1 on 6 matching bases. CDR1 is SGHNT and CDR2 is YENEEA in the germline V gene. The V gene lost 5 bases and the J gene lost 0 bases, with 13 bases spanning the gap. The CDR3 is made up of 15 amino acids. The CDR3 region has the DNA TGTGCCAGCAGCGACCGGACAGCGATGAACACTGAAGCTTTCTTT. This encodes CASSDRTAMNTEAFF.

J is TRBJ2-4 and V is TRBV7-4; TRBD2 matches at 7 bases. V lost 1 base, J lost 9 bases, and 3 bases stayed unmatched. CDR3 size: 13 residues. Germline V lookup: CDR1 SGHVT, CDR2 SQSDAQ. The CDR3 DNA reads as TGTGCCAGCAGCTTAGTGGGGGGGATCATTCAGTACTTC. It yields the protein CASSLVGGIIQYF.

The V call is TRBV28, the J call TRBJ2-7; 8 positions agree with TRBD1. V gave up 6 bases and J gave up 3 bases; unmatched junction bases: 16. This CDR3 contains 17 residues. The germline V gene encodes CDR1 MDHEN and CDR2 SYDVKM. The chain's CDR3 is CASRPHGQGPDFYEQYF. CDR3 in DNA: TGTGCCAGCAGGCCCCACGGACAGGGCCCAGACTTCTACGAGCAGTACTTC.

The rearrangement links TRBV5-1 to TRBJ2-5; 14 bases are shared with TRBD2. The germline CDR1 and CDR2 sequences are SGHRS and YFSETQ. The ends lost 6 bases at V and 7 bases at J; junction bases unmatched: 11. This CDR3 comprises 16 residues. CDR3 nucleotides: TGCGCCAGCAAGTTCGGACTAGCGGGGGGAAAGGGGACCCAGTACTTC. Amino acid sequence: CASKFGLAGGKGTQYF.

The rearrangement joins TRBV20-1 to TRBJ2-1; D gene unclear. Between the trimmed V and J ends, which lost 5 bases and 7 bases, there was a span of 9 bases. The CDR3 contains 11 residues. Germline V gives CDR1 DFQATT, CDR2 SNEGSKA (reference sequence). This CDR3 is CSAVRINEQFF. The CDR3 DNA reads TGCAGTGCTGTACGCATTAATGAGCAGTTCTTC.

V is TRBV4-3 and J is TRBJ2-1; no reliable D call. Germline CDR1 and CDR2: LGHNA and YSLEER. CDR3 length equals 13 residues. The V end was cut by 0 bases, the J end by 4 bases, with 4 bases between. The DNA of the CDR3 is TGCGCCAGCAGCCAAGAGCGGTACAATGAGCAGTTCTTC. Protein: CASSQERYNEQFF.

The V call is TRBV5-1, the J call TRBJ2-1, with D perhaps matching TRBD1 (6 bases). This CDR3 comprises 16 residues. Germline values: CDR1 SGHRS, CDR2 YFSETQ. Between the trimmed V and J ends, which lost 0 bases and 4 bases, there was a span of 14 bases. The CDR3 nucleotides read TGCGCCAGCAGCTTGGCCGGCAGGGGTCCGTACAATGAGCAGTTCTTC. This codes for CASSLAGRGPYNEQFF.

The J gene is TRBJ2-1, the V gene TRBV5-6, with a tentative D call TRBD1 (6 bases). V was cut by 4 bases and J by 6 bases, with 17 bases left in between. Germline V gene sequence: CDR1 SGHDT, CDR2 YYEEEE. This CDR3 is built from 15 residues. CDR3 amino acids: CASSPPDSYPNEQFF. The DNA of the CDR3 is TGTGCCAGCAGCCCCCCGGACAGTTACCCCAATGAGCAGTTCTTC.

As DNA, the CDR3 is TGTGCCAGCAGTTTGTCGGGGACAGGGAATAAAGGTTCACCCCTCCACTTT. This translates into CASSLSGTGNKGSPLHF. The chain carries TRBV28 and TRBJ1-6; 9 bases map to TRBD1. V shed 3 bases and J 9 bases; nucleotides not matched to a gene: 12. Germline V gene lookup returns CDR1 MDHEN and CDR2 SYDVKM. This CDR3 is 17 amino acids long.

The CDR3 region has the DNA TGTGCCAGCAAATCTAGCGGGGGGAATTACGAGCAGTACTTC. It codes for CASKSSGGNYEQYF. This chain connects TRBV5-4 to TRBJ2-7; TRBD2 agrees at 11 bases. The CDR3 extends over 14 amino acids. From germline, CDR1 is SGHNT and CDR2 YYREEE (reference sequence). After removal of 6 bases from V and 4 bases from J, the junction contained 6 bases not matched to a gene.

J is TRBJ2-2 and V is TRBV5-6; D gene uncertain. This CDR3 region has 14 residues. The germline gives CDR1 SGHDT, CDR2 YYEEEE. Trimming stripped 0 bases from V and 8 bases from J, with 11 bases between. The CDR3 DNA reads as TGTGCCAGCAGCTTGGCAGGAGCCCGAGGGGAGCTGTTTTTT. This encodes CASSLAGARGELFF.

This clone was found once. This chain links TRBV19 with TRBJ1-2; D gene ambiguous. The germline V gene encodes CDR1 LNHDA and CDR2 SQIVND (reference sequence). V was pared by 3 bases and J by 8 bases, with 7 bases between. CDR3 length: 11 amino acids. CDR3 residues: CASSIRSGYTF. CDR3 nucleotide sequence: TGTGCCAGTAGTATCCGAAGCGGCTACACCTTC.

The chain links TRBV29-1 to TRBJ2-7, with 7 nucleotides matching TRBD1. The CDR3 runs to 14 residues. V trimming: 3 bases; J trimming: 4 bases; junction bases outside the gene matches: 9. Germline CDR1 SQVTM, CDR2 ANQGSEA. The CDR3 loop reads CSVDSDREIYEQYF. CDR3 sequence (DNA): TGCAGCGTTGACTCCGACAGGGAAATTTACGAGCAGTACTTC.

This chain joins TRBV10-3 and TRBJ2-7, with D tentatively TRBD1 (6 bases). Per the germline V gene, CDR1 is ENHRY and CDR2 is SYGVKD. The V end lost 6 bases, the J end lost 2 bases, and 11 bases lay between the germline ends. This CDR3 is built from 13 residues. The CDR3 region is CAISWDTTYEQYF. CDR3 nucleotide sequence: TGTGCCATCAGCTGGGACACCACCTACGAGCAGTACTTC.

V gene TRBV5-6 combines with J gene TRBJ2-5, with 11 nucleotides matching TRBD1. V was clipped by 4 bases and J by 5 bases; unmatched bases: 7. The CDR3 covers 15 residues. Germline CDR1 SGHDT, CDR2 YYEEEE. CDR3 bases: TGTGCCAGCAGCCCCGGGACAGGGGGGTGGGAGACCCAGTACTTC. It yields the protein CASSPGTGGWETQYF.

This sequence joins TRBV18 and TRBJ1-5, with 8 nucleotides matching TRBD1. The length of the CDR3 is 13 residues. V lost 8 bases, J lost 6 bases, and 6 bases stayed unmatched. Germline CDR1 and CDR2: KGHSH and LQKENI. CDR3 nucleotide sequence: TGTGCCAGCCTACAGGGGGAGAGTCAGCCCCAGCATTTT. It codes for CASLQGESQPQHF.

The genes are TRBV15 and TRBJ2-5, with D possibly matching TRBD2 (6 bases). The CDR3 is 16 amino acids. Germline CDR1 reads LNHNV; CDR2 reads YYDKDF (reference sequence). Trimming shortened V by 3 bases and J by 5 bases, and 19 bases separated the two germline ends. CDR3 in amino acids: CATSRPGLPRSETQYF. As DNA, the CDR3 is TGTGCCACCAGCAGGCCGGGACTCCCCCGGTCGGAGACCCAGTACTTC.

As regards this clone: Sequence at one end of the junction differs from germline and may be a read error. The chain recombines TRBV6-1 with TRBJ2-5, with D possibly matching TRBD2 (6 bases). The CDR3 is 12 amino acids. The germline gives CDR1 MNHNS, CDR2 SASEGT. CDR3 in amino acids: CASREGRETQYF. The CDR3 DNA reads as TGTGCCAGCAGAGAAGGGAGGGAGACCCAGTACTTC.

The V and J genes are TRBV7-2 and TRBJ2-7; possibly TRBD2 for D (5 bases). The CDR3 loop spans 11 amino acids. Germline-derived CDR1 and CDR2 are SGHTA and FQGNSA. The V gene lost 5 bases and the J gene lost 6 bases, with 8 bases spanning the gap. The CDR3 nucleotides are TGTGCCAGCAGCCGCCGGGGCGAGCAGTACTTC. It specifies CASSRRGEQYF. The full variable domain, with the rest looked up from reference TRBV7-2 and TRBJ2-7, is GAGVSQSPSNKVTEKGKDVELRCDPISGHTALYWYRQSLGQGLEFLIYFQGNSAPDKSGLPSDRFSAERTGGSVSTLTIQRTQQEDSAVYLCASSRRGEQYFGPGTRLTVT.

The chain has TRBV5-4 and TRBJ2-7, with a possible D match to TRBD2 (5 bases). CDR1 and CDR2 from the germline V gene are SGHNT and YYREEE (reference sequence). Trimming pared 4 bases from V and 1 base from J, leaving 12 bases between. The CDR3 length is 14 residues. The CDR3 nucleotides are TGTGCCAGCAGCCCCGTGAGGGATTCCTACGAGCAGTACTTC. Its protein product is CASSPVRDSYEQYF.

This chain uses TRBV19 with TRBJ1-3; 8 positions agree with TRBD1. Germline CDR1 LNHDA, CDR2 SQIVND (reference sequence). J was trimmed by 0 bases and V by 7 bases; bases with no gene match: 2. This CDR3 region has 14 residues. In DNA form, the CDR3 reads TGTGCCAGTATGGACAGGGTCTCTGGAAACACCATATATTTT. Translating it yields CASMDRVSGNTIYF.